Given below is one T cell receptor beta chain in context. Its antigen is unidentified. CDR1 and CDR2 (germline): WNHNN, SYGVQD (reference sequence). Trimming took off 7 bases at V and 2 bases at J, with 18 bases between the two ends. This CDR3 comprises 16 residues. This table comes from immunoSEQ multiplex PCR, and its TCRdb copy is limited to in-frame clones, with some not included. Here the sample spans roughly 79,000 clones, about 90% being singletons. This sample is drawn from a study of OX40 agonist ivuxolimab in advanced cancers. Study as a whole: Patients took ivuxolimab, an agonistic anti-OX40 (CD134) antibody. Participants, 80% to 90% male, averaged around 64 years of age, ranging from roughly 20 to 80.

Overall study results and limits: Mean expanded clone counts were higher in CD8+ than CD4+ T cells.

The timepoints at which blood was sampled were baseline, cycle 4 day 1, and cycle 7 day 1. The starting material was CD4+ or CD8+ T cells sorted from blood, obtained in a trial of the OX40 agonist ivuxolimab. The sequence was obtained from an adult with an advanced solid tumor such as melanoma, head and neck, liver or kidney cancer. The V gene is TRBV10-1, the J gene TRBJ1-5; D ambiguous. As DNA, the CDR3 is TGCGCCAGCATATGGAGGGTCCAGGAAGGCAATCAGCCCCAGCATTTT. Translating it yields CASIWRVQEGNQPQHF.